This T cell receptor beta chain was profiled in a study of vaccination effects on CD4 cells after COVID-19. Overall study: Each participant received a vaccine that was either BNT162b2 or mRNA-1273, given as two doses.

For this clone: Its antigen is currently unknown.

Generated by immunoSEQ multiplex PCR, the TCRdb table keeps only in-frame clones and is missing some. Among roughly 41,000 clones listed, 66% were seen once. Before any sequencing was done, the ViraFEST assay used viral peptide pools to expand antigen-specific CD4+ T cells. Upon completion of around 9 days in culture, CD4+ T cells were isolated. Nucleocapsid antibodies were negative in the vaccine recipients, who had never had SARS-CoV-2 infection. Cultures used around 1.8 million PBMC per well, about 10 IU/ml IL-2 and approximately 11 ug/ml peptides. Fresh IL-2-containing medium replaced half the medium on days 3 and 7. Trimming cost V 0 bases and J 5 bases; bases outside gene matches: 16. The CDR3 contains 19 residues. Germline V gene data show CDR1 as KGHSH and CDR2 as LQKENI. General observations from the study: Clones that were induced by infection or by vaccine showed marked contraction late after vaccination.

The V and J genes are TRBV18 and TRBJ2-1; 7 nucleotides line up with TRBD2. This sequence was found in a human donor who received a COVID-19 vaccine. The sequenced sample was CD4+ T cells from PBMCs cultured with HCoV-OC43 spike peptides, obtained before COVID-19 vaccination. The subset denotes: HCoV-OC43 spike overlapping peptide pool stimulation. CDR3: CASSPPSGTPNRDHNEQFF. CDR3 DNA: TGTGCCAGCTCACCACCGAGCGGGACCCCGAACCGGGATCACAATGAGCAGTTCTTC. Drawing the rest from reference TRBV18 and TRBJ2-1, the complete variable domain is NAGVMQNPRHLVRRRGQEARLRCSPMKGHSHVYWYRQLPEEGLKFMVYLQKENIIDESGMPKERFSAEFPKEGPSILRIQQVVRGDSAAYFCASSPPSGTPNRDHNEQFFGPGTRLTVL.